The 7 T cell receptor beta chains below were found in one sample sequenced in a study of T cells after posttransplantation cyclophosphamide. Clones were read by immunoSEQ multiplex PCR, and TCRdb kept only the in-frame ones, dropping some. The data show approximately 20,000 clones, with around 90% seen just once and approximately 7.4% held by the top ten. Treatment was busulfan-fludarabine conditioning, a marrow graft, and cyclophosphamide on days +3 and +4. Material: PBMCs, obtained after allogeneic stem cell transplant with posttransplant cyclophosphamide. The receptors come from a female patient between 40 and 55 years old who received an allogeneic stem cell transplant from a related donor, was CMV-positive, and had no GVHD. The graft donor may be the source of some T cells.

CDR3 in DNA: TGCGCCAGCAGCTTGGTTTTTAGCGGGGGGACCTACAATGAGCAGTTCTTC. It translates to CASSLVFSGGTYNEQFF. The rearrangement joins TRBV5-1 to TRBJ2-1; 10 nucleotides line up with TRBD2. The germline V gene encodes CDR1 SGHRS and CDR2 YFSETQ. V trimming: 0 bases; J trimming: 2 bases; junction bases outside the gene matches: 5. CDR3 length: 17 residues.

The chain is built from TRBV28 and TRBJ2-7; a possible D gene is TRBD2 (5 bases). The CDR3 extends over 15 amino acids. Trimming took off 5 bases at V and 7 bases at J, with 21 bases between the two ends. The germline gives CDR1 MDHEN, CDR2 SYDVKM. For the CDR3, the DNA is TGTGCCAGCAGTCCTAGCTCCGTTCGGGTTACAGAGCAGTACTTC. Its translation: CASSPSSVRVTEQYF.

Concerning this clone itself: The junction differs from germline at one of its ends, possibly a read error. This chain uses TRBV2 with TRBJ2-7, with D possibly being TRBD2 (6 bases). This CDR3 comprises 13 residues. Germline loops: CDR1 SNHLY, CDR2 FYNNEI. The CDR3 DNA reads as TGTGCCAGCAGTGTACCGGGAGTCTACGGGCAGTACTTC. It translates to CASSVPGVYGQYF.

The chain combines TRBV6-1 with TRBJ2-7, with TRBD2 identical over 8 bases. Germline trimming cut 6 bases from V and 0 bases from J; bases unmatched to any gene: 7. Germline V gives CDR1 MNHNS, CDR2 SASEGT. The CDR3 spans 15 residues. The DNA for the CDR3 is TGTGCCAGCAGGGTACTTAGCGGGGACTCCTACGAGCAGTACTTC. Its protein product is CASRVLSGDSYEQYF.

This clone showed up just once. The chain joins TRBV6-5 to TRBJ1-2, with 7 bases that match TRBD1. CDR3 length equals 13 residues. Germline V gene lookup returns CDR1 MNHEY and CDR2 SVGAGI. V was pared by 6 bases and J by 4 bases, with 5 bases of the junction left unmatched. The CDR3 nucleotides are TGTGCCAGCAGGGAAACAGGGGCCTATGGCTACACCTTC. It is translated as CASRETGAYGYTF.

The chain links TRBV7-2 to TRBJ2-1, with 7 bases matching TRBD2. The germline V gene encodes CDR1 SGHTA and CDR2 FQGNSA. J lost 7 bases, V lost 6 bases, and 18 bases had no gene match. The length of the CDR3 is 17 residues. Here the CDR3 DNA reads TGTGCCAGCAGTCGCTCCTTTACTAGCGAATATCATAATGAGCAGTTCTTC. Its translation: CASSRSFTSEYHNEQFF.

The gene calls are TRBV30 and TRBJ1-4, with a tentative D call TRBD1 (6 bases). The V gene's germline CDR1 is GTSNPN and CDR2 SVGIG (reference sequence). Deletions cut 3 bases from V and 2 bases from J, with 13 bases between. This CDR3 comprises 15 residues. The CDR3 region has the DNA TGTGCCTGGAGAAACAGGGCCCTGACTAATGAAAAACTGTTTTTT. As protein: CAWRNRALTNEKLFF.